These T cell receptor beta chains were read from a single sample in a study of T cells expressing NK-cell markers. TCRdb re-called the 5' RACE reads and shows each CDR3 protein once, DNA omitted. This repertoire includes approximately 550,000 distinct CDR3 sequences. Sequencing input: blood T cells: a sorted CD56 or NKG2C T cell subset, CD4+ or CD8+ T cells, or bulk PBMC T cells (not recorded which). The receptors were gathered from a man younger than 35 in good health. Each CDR3 is given with its conserved first and last residue. Each record gives: J gene, V gene, CDR3 protein.

j_gene: TRBJ2-1; v_gene: TRBV12-3/TRBV12-4; CDR3aa: CASSLTGWPQRDNEQFF
j_gene: TRBJ2-5; v_gene: TRBV5-1; CDR3aa: CASSGSTGQETQYF
j_gene: TRBJ1-1; v_gene: TRBV5-1; CDR3aa: CASSPRNRGTAPNTEAFF
j_gene: TRBJ2-3; v_gene: TRBV7-9; CDR3aa: CASLTYPGADTQYF
j_gene: TRBJ2-7; v_gene: TRBV27; CDR3aa: CASSLQGLHEQYF
j_gene: TRBJ2-2; v_gene: TRBV6-1; CDR3aa: CASSSKGAGELFF
j_gene: TRBJ2-5; v_gene: TRBV2; CDR3aa: CASSRKGEETQYF
j_gene: TRBJ2-5; v_gene: TRBV5-1; CDR3aa: CASSPWTGVGETQYF
j_gene: TRBJ2-5; v_gene: TRBV2; CDR3aa: CASVVREGQETQYF
j_gene: TRBJ2-3; v_gene: TRBV12-3/TRBV12-4; CDR3aa: CASSFLVHETGGVDTQYF
j_gene: TRBJ2-1; v_gene: TRBV4-1; CDR3aa: CASSQDAGGSEYNEQFF
j_gene: TRBJ2-2; v_gene: TRBV5-1; CDR3aa: CASSPAWTGPNTGELFF
j_gene: TRBJ1-5; v_gene: TRBV18; CDR3aa: CASSPELDQPQHF
j_gene: TRBJ1-1; v_gene: TRBV10-2; CDR3aa: CATRTGGRVTEAFF
j_gene: TRBJ2-3; v_gene: TRBV28; CDR3aa: CASWVDGTTLSTDTQYF
j_gene: TRBJ2-6; v_gene: TRBV11-2; CDR3aa: CASSTSSLSGANVLTF
j_gene: TRBJ1-6; v_gene: TRBV12-3/TRBV12-4; CDR3aa: CASSWRRAYNSPLHF
j_gene: TRBJ1-5; v_gene: TRBV2; CDR3aa: CASSWRLNQPQHF
j_gene: TRBJ2-3; v_gene: TRBV6-6; CDR3aa: CASSYRPPSVDTQYF
j_gene: TRBJ2-1; v_gene: TRBV4-2; CDR3aa: CASSQDQDTEQFF
j_gene: TRBJ2-4; v_gene: TRBV29-1; CDR3aa: CSTLNMEMGAKNIQYF
j_gene: TRBJ2-2; v_gene: TRBV29-1; CDR3aa: CSVERFSNTGELFF
j_gene: TRBJ2-5; v_gene: TRBV5-5; CDR3aa: CASSLAESGVETQYF
j_gene: TRBJ2-1; v_gene: TRBV4-3; CDR3aa: CASSQIVPLSGSERGAEQFF
j_gene: TRBJ1-5; v_gene: TRBV6-4; CDR3aa: CASSGKQGCNQPQHF
j_gene: TRBJ2-7; v_gene: TRBV5-6; CDR3aa: CASSSVGRSPYEQYF
j_gene: TRBJ1-2; v_gene: TRBV5-1; CDR3aa: CASSLGGGYGYTF
j_gene: TRBJ2-3; v_gene: TRBV27; CDR3aa: CASSSWGQTTDTQYF
j_gene: TRBJ1-1; v_gene: TRBV29-1; CDR3aa: CSVSRMLNTEAFF
j_gene: TRBJ2-7; v_gene: TRBV12-3/TRBV12-4; CDR3aa: CASSFIHPFSRDTSYEQYF
j_gene: TRBJ1-5; v_gene: TRBV20-1; CDR3aa: CSAQLLGGLGNQPQHF
j_gene: TRBJ2-3; v_gene: TRBV5-1; CDR3aa: CASETSGTSTDTQYF
j_gene: TRBJ2-7; v_gene: TRBV5-1; CDR3aa: CASSLASGPQEQYF
j_gene: TRBJ2-1; v_gene: TRBV27; CDR3aa: CASSLGLGGSYNEQFF
j_gene: TRBJ1-1; v_gene: TRBV20-1; CDR3aa: CSARLVGPEAFF
j_gene: TRBJ2-1; v_gene: TRBV13; CDR3aa: CASSVGLAGIKEQFF
j_gene: TRBJ1-5; v_gene: TRBV3-1; CDR3aa: CASSQEQSRQPQHF
j_gene: TRBJ1-3; v_gene: TRBV7-9; CDR3aa: CASSLAGAASSSGNTIYF
j_gene: TRBJ2-6; v_gene: TRBV2; CDR3aa: CASSPMGLSGANVLTF
j_gene: TRBJ2-1; v_gene: TRBV29-1; CDR3aa: CSAGDRGRISYNEQFF
j_gene: TRBJ1-1; v_gene: TRBV12-3/TRBV12-4; CDR3aa: CASTLLSGGNTEAFF
j_gene: TRBJ2-3; v_gene: TRBV29-1; CDR3aa: CSADGLGQGYQVPPDTQYF
j_gene: TRBJ2-1; v_gene: TRBV20-1; CDR3aa: CSATPTGTVAAEQFF
j_gene: TRBJ2-3; v_gene: TRBV10-3; CDR3aa: CAISPDLADITDTQYF
j_gene: TRBJ2-3; v_gene: TRBV7-9; CDR3aa: CASSSSGISTDTQYF
j_gene: TRBJ2-1; v_gene: TRBV20-1; CDR3aa: CSARDTSSGDEQFF
j_gene: TRBJ1-1; v_gene: TRBV27; CDR3aa: CASSFWGAGGTEAFF
j_gene: TRBJ2-5; v_gene: TRBV5-1; CDR3aa: CASSLAAGGLSETQYF
j_gene: TRBJ2-2; v_gene: TRBV27; CDR3aa: CASTVRSQGNTGELFF
j_gene: TRBJ2-1; v_gene: TRBV5-1; CDR3aa: CASSLGQSVKNEQFF
j_gene: TRBJ2-5; v_gene: TRBV5-1; CDR3aa: CASSEIAGVQETQYF
j_gene: TRBJ1-5; v_gene: TRBV12-3/TRBV12-4; CDR3aa: CASSFAGSQPQHF
j_gene: TRBJ2-1; v_gene: TRBV20-1; CDR3aa: CSATSVRSEQFF
j_gene: TRBJ2-5; v_gene: TRBV29-1; CDR3aa: CSVFSSGSIETQYF
j_gene: TRBJ2-5; v_gene: TRBV30; CDR3aa: CAWSVGGGETQYF
j_gene: TRBJ2-1; v_gene: TRBV7-4; CDR3aa: CASSLYPDLAGGHNEQFF
j_gene: TRBJ1-4; v_gene: TRBV20-1; CDR3aa: CSASGSGGFREKLFF